The text below deals with one T cell receptor (beta chain). Its antigen remains unknown. Germline lookup yields CDR1 MGHDK and CDR2 SYGVNS. This CDR3 is built from 13 residues. The naive CD8 population came from CD45RO-negative cells selected for CCR7, without terminally differentiated effector memory CD45RA+ cells. This entry comes from a study of shared clonotypes between healthy human individuals. On the study more broadly: Donor composition was a couple of women and a few men, aged 18 to 49. Broader study findings: The sole specimen, blood, was sampled, and tissue repertoires likely differ.

Produced via immunoSEQ multiplex PCR; TCRdb's table is partial and in-frame only. The repertoire holds about 750,000 clones, with about 92% as singletons. The chain combines TRBV25-1 with TRBJ2-5; D is perhaps TRBD1 (6 bases). The J call is doubtful: the DNA matches TRBJ2-7 better. The receptor comes from a man aged 25 to 40 in good health. The sequenced sample was naive CD8+ T cells sorted from blood. This chain's CDR3 is CASSPGHLYEQYF. The CDR3 DNA sequence: TGTGCCAGCAGTCCGGGACACCTCTACGAGCAGTACTTC.